These 5 T cell receptor beta chains originate from one sample sequenced in a study of TIL therapy for anti-PD-1-resistant metastatic lung cancer. Sequencing used immunoSEQ v3. Measured with immunoSEQ multiplex PCR; TCRdb has only the in-frame clones, and not every one. There are tens of thousands of clones in the sample; 55% to 70% occur only once, and roughly 6.6% lies in the top ten. Time point defined: pre-treatment sample, taken before nivolumab and TIL therapy. The sequencing used blood, collected at baseline. The receptor source for this set is a person aged 25-85 years with non-small cell lung cancer.

A few counts support this clone. The rearrangement joins TRBV15 to TRBJ2-4; the D is unclear. Germline loops: CDR1 LNHNV, CDR2 YYDKDF (reference sequence). Trimming took off 3 bases at V and 5 bases at J, with 8 bases between the two ends. The CDR3 has 13 residues. The CDR3 here is CATSSRRENIQYF. The DNA of the CDR3 is TGTGCCACCAGCAGTAGACGGGAAAACATTCAGTACTTC. The full variable domain, completed using reference TRBV15 and TRBJ2-4, is DAMVIQNPRYQVTQFGKPVTLSCSQTLNHNVMYWYQQKSSQAPKLLFHYYDKDFNNEADTPDNFQSRRPNTSFCFLDIRSPGLGDTAMYLCATSSRRENIQYFGAGTRLSVL.

The CDR3 coding sequence is TGTGCCAGCAGCCTTTGGACTAGTGTGCGGGTTAATGAGCAGTTCTTC. Translating gives CASSLWTSVRVNEQFF. This chain connects TRBV21-1 to TRBJ2-1; TRBD2 is taken as the D call from the table, unchecked against the DNA. TRBV21-1 is reported as a pseudogene. The CDR3 is 16 amino acids.

CDR3 sequence reads: CASSQGVGRFSAEQYF. As DNA, the CDR3 is TGTGCCAGCAGCCAAGGGGTGGGTCGGTTCTCAGCCGAGCAGTACTTC. The V and J genes are TRBV4-2 and TRBJ2-7; D is unclear. Germline CDR1 is LGHNA and CDR2 is YNFKEQ. The CDR3 extends over 16 amino acids. Trimming cost V 1 base and J 6 bases, with 19 bases left between them.

This chain uses TRBV4-2 with TRBJ1-1; a possible D gene is TRBD1 (5 bases). The CDR3 spans 15 residues. The germline gives CDR1 LGHNA, CDR2 YNFKEQ. Trimming left V 4 bases short and J 1 base short, with 13 bases between. CDR3 in amino acids: CASSLALTENTEAFF. The CDR3 DNA reads TGTGCCAGCAGCCTTGCTTTGACAGAGAACACTGAAGCTTTCTTT.

The chain recombines TRBV11-1 with TRBJ2-3; D could derive from TRBD1 or TRBD2 (5 bases each). The CDR3 loop spans 14 amino acids. The V and J ends lost 3 bases and 4 bases respectively, with 11 bases between them. Looked up from germline, CDR1 is SGHAT and CDR2 is FQDESV (reference sequence). The DNA of the CDR3 is TGTGCCAGCAGCTTCTCGAGGGGCCCAGATACGCAGTATTTT. This gives the protein CASSFSRGPDTQYF.